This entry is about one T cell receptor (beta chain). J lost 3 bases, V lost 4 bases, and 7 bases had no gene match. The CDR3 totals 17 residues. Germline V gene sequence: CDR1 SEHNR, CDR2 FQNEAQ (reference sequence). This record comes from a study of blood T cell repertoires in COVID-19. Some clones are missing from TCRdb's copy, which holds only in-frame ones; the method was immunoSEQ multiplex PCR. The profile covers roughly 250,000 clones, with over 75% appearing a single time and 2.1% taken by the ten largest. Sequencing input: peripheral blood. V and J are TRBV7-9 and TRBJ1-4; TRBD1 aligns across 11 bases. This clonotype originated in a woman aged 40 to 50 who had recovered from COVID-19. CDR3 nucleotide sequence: TGTGCCAGCAGCTCTAGGACAGGGGGCGAAGCTAATGAAAAACTGTTTTTT. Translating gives CASSSRTGGEANEKLFF.